This passage covers 21 T cell receptor beta chains from one sample sequenced in a study of T cell responses to AZD1222 COVID-19 vaccine. Here immunoSEQ multiplex PCR was the method, and the copy in TCRdb shows in-frame clones only, minus some. The sample has 110,000 or so clones, 85% to 90% seen once. This specimen consisted of peripheral blood, obtained on day 0 of AZD1222 vaccination. All receptors come from an adult in good health.

J is TRBJ2-3 and V is TRBV3-1 (or the pseudogene TRBV3-2); 7 positions agree with TRBD2. The CDR3 runs to 16 residues. Unmatched junction bases numbered 7, after V lost 4 bases and J lost 0 bases. Per germline, CDR1 LGHDT and CDR2 YNNKEL (reference sequence). The CDR3 here is CASSPRWGGSTDTQYF. CDR3 nucleotide sequence: TGTGCCAGCAGCCCCCGGTGGGGGGGGAGCACAGATACGCAGTATTTT.

The V call is TRBV28, the J call TRBJ1-2, with 8 nucleotides matching TRBD1. The CDR3 sequence is 12 residues long. The germline gives CDR1 MDHEN, CDR2 SYDVKM. J was trimmed by 7 bases and V by 8 bases; bases with no gene match: 6. DNA for the CDR3: TGTGCCAGCCAGGACAGGGAGGGTGGCTACACCTTC. Translation gives CASQDREGGYTF.

This chain links TRBV5-6 with TRBJ1-1; D call uncertain. The germline V gene encodes CDR1 SGHDT and CDR2 YYEEEE. This CDR3 spans 14 amino acids. With 4 bases removed from V and 1 base from J, the gap between germline ends came to 11 bases. CDR3 in amino acids: CASSTLRANTEAFF. The DNA for the CDR3 is TGTGCCAGCAGCACCCTGAGGGCGAACACTGAAGCTTTCTTT.

The chain has TRBV19 and TRBJ1-3; D unclear. Trimming cost V 6 bases and J 4 bases, with 7 bases left between them. Per germline, CDR1 LNHDA and CDR2 SQIVND (reference sequence). This CDR3 has 12 amino acids. The CDR3 sequence is CASRNMGNTIYF. Here the CDR3 DNA reads TGTGCCAGTAGGAACATGGGAAACACCATATATTTT.

This clone has more than one count but fewer than ten. The J gene is TRBJ1-6, the V gene TRBV2; TRBD1 aligns across 7 bases. This CDR3 is 13 amino acids long. V was pared by 7 bases and J by 10 bases, with 7 bases of the junction left unmatched. Germline V gene lookup returns CDR1 SNHLY and CDR2 FYNNEI. This CDR3 is CASKTGIDSPLHF. CDR3 coding DNA: TGTGCCAGCAAGACAGGGATAGACTCACCCCTCCACTTT.

CDR3 region: CASGGRKNEQFF. In nucleotides, the CDR3 is TGTGCCAGCGGAGGTCGGAAGAATGAGCAGTTCTTC. The genes are TRBV7-9 and TRBJ2-1; TRBD2 is a possible D gene (5 bases). The germline CDR1 and CDR2 sequences are SEHNR and FQNEAQ (reference sequence). This CDR3 is 12 amino acids long. V lost 8 bases and J 7 bases, leaving 12 bases between the germline ends.

CDR3 in DNA: TGCGCCAGCAGTAAAGCCGGGACAGGGGCTTTCGCGGCTAATGAAAAACTGTTTTTT. This encodes CASSKAGTGAFAANEKLFF. The chain carries TRBV10-2 and TRBJ1-4; 10 positions agree with TRBD1. CDR1 and CDR2 from the germline V gene are WSHSY and SAAADI. This CDR3 spans 19 amino acids. Trimming took 5 bases from V and 3 from J; bases not matched to a gene: 15.

The chain uses TRBV12-3 or TRBV12-4 and TRBJ2-2; D gene unclear. Trimming cost V 6 bases and J 2 bases, with 4 bases left between them. The CDR3 loop spans 12 amino acids. CDR3 region: CASRDNTGELFF. Written as DNA, the CDR3 is TGTGCCAGCAGGGACAACACCGGGGAGCTGTTTTTT.

The chain joins TRBV5-1 to TRBJ2-1, with no clear D. In germline, CDR1 is SGHRS, CDR2 YFSETQ. Trimming shortened V by 5 bases and J by 0 bases, and 12 bases separated the two germline ends. The CDR3 sequence is 15 residues long. The CDR3 DNA is TGCGCCAGCAGTTGGTCTTCGAGCTCCTACAATGAGCAGTTCTTC. It translates to CASSWSSSSYNEQFF.

The rearrangement links TRBV7-2 to TRBJ2-1; D gene uncertain. CDR1 is SGHTA and CDR2 is FQGNSA in the germline V gene. This CDR3 is 14 amino acids long. Trimming stripped 7 bases from V and 3 bases from J, with 13 bases between. The CDR3 loop is CASTPVRGYNEQFF. CDR3 bases: TGTGCCAGCACCCCCGTACGAGGCTACAATGAGCAGTTCTTC.

V gene TRBV7-2 combines with J gene TRBJ1-4; unclear D gene. Germline values: CDR1 SGHTA, CDR2 FQGNSA. V lost 3 bases and J 3 bases, leaving 5 bases between the germline ends. The CDR3 is 13 amino acids. CDR3 region: CASSFIANEKLFF. DNA of the CDR3: TGTGCCAGCAGCTTTATAGCTAATGAAAAACTGTTTTTT.

This clone has only a few counts. The V gene is TRBV11-2, the J gene TRBJ2-5, with D perhaps matching TRBD1 (5 bases). Deletions cut 0 bases from V and 7 bases from J, with 15 bases between. The CDR3 is 15 residues long. Germline CDR1 SGHAT, CDR2 FQNNGV. This CDR3 reads CASSLDPGNFGTQYF. CDR3 DNA: TGTGCCAGCAGCTTAGACCCAGGGAATTTTGGGACCCAGTACTTC.

The chain carries TRBV7-9 and TRBJ1-1; 8 positions agree with TRBD1. Germline CDR1 SEHNR, CDR2 FQNEAQ (reference sequence). The CDR3 is made up of 13 amino acids. Trimming took 4 bases from V and 7 from J; bases not matched to a gene: 5. This CDR3 is CASSSNRGGEAFF. CDR3 sequence (DNA): TGTGCCAGCAGCTCCAACAGGGGGGGTGAAGCTTTCTTT.

On this clone itself: Germline is not matched at one junction end, which may reflect a read error. V gene TRBV7-7 combines with J gene TRBJ2-5; 9 bases agree with TRBD1. The CDR3 covers 14 residues. The germline V gene encodes CDR1 SSHAT and CDR2 FNYEAQ (reference sequence). The CDR3 protein is CASSLDRGEGTQYF. CDR3 nucleotides: TGTGCTAGCAGCTTAGACAGGGGGGAAGGGACCCAGTACTTC.

The J gene is TRBJ2-2, the V gene TRBV15, with D tentatively TRBD1 (6 bases). The CDR3 sequence is 17 residues long. The germline V and J ends were trimmed by 0 bases and 3 bases, with 14 bases remaining between them. CDR1 is LNHNV and CDR2 is YYDKDF in the germline V gene (reference sequence). The CDR3 is CATSRDLTRGHTGELFF. CDR3 nucleotides: TGTGCCACCAGCAGAGATCTAACCAGGGGTCACACCGGGGAGCTGTTTTTT.

The J gene is TRBJ1-2, the V gene TRBV29-1; possibly TRBD1 for D (6 bases). CDR1 is SQVTM and CDR2 is ANQGSEA in the germline V gene. The germline V and J ends were trimmed by 7 bases and 1 base, with 10 bases remaining between them. The CDR3 is 12 amino acids. The CDR3 loop reads CSAGQINYGYTF. For the CDR3, the DNA is TGCAGCGCCGGACAGATTAACTATGGCTACACCTTC.

The chain is built from TRBV27 and TRBJ2-1; 10 bases match TRBD2. The junction had 6 bases not matched to a gene; V was cut back by 6 bases and J by 4 bases. The CDR3 is 15 residues long. CDR1 is MNHEY and CDR2 is SMNVEV in the germline V gene (reference sequence). CDR3 region: CASRASSGGYNEQFF. The CDR3 region has the DNA TGTGCCAGCAGGGCATCTAGCGGGGGATACAATGAGCAGTTCTTC.

The V and J genes are TRBV20-1 and TRBJ1-5; perhaps TRBD1 as D (6 bases). The CDR3 spans 12 residues. The V end was cut by 3 bases, the J end by 5 bases, with 8 bases between. Per germline, CDR1 DFQATT and CDR2 SNEGSKA (reference sequence). The CDR3 loop reads CSASPGDQPQHF. CDR3 DNA sequence: TGCAGTGCTAGTCCAGGGGATCAGCCCCAGCATTTT.

The rearrangement links TRBV11-2 to TRBJ2-6; no clear D. Germline assignment: CDR1 SGHAT and CDR2 FQNNGV. This CDR3 spans 14 amino acids. The ends were cut back, 1 base at V and 8 bases at J, with 9 bases in the middle. CDR3 sequence: CASSLGWQSNVLTF. CDR3 nucleotide sequence: TGTGCCAGCAGCTTAGGGTGGCAGTCCAACGTCCTGACTTTC.

The chain links TRBV20-1 to TRBJ2-1; 11 bases are shared with TRBD2. Germline V gives CDR1 DFQATT, CDR2 SNEGSKA (reference sequence). CDR3 length equals 15 residues. V was clipped by 3 bases and J by 6 bases; unmatched bases: 7. For the CDR3, the DNA is TGCAGTGCTAGTTCGGGACTAGCGGTCCTCAATGAGCAGTTCTTC. Amino acid sequence: CSASSGLAVLNEQFF.

The V call is TRBV2, the J call TRBJ2-5; D is unclear. Trimming removed 6 bases at V and 5 bases at J, with 10 bases between. Germline V gives CDR1 SNHLY, CDR2 FYNNEI. CDR3 length equals 12 residues. The CDR3 DNA reads TGTGCCAGCAGCGGACCTTGGGAGACCCAGTACTTC. The encoded protein is CASSGPWETQYF.